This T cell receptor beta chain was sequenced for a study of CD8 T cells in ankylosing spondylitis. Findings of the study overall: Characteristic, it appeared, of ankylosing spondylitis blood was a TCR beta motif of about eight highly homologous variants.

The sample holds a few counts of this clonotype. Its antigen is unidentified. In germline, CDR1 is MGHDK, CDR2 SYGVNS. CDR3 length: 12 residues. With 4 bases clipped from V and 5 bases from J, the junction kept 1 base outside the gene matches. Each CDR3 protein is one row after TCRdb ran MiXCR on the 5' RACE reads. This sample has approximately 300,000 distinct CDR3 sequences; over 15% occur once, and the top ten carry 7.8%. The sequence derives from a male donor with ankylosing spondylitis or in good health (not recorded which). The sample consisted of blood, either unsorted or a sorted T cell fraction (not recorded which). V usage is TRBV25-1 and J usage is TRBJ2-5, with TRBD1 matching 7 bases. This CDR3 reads CASSATGETQYF. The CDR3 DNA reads TGTGCCAGCAGTGCGACAGGGGAGACCCAGTACTTC.